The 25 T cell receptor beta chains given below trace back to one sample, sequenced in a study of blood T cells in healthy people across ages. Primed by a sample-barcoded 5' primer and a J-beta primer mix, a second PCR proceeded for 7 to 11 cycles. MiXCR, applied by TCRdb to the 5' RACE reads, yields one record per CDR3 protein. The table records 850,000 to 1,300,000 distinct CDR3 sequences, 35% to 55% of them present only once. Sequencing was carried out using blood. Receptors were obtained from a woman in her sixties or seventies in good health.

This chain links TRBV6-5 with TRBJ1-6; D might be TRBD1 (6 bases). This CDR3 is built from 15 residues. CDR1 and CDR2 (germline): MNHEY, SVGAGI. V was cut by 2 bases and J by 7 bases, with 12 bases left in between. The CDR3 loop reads CASSYLQGGNSPLHF. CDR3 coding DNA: TGTGCCAGCAGTTACCTACAGGGTGGGAATTCACCCCTCCACTTT.

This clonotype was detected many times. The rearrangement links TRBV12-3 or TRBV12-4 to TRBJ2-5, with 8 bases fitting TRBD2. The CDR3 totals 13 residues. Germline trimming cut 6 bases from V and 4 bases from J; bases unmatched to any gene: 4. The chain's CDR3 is CASSGTRGETQYF. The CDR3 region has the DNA TGTGCCAGCAGCGGGACTAGAGGAGAGACCCAGTACTTC.

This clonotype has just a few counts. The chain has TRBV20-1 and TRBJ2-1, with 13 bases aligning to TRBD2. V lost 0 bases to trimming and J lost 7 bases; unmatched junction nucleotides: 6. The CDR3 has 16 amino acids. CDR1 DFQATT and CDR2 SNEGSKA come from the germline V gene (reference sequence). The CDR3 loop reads CSARDPLAGGSNEQFF. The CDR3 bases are TGCAGTGCTAGAGACCCACTAGCGGGAGGGTCTAATGAGCAGTTCTTC.

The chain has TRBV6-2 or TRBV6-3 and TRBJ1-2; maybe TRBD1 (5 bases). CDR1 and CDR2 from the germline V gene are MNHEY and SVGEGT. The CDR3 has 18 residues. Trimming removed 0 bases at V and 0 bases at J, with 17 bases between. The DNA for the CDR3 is TGTGCCAGCAGTTACTCGCCAGGGAAACATTCATCTAACTATGGCTACACCTTC. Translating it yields CASSYSPGKHSSNYGYTF.

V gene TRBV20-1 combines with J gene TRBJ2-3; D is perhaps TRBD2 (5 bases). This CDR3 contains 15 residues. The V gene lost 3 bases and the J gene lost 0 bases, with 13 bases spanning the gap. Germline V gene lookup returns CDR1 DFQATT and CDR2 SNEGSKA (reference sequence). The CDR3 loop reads CSASPMRVSTDTQYF. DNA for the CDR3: TGCAGTGCTAGTCCCATGCGGGTTAGCACAGATACGCAGTATTTT.

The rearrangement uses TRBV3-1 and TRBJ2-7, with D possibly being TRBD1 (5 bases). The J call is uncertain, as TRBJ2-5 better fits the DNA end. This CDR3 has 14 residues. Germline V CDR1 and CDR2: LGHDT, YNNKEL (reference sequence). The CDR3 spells CASSQESGWETQYF. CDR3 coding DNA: TGTGCCAGCAGCCAAGAATCAGGGTGGGAGACCCAGTACTTC.

CDR3 DNA: TGCAGCTTAACGCGAGGGAATGAGCAGTTCTTC. Translation: CSLTRGNEQFF. The chain carries TRBV29-1 and TRBJ2-1; possibly TRBD2 for D (5 bases). The CDR3 contains 11 residues. Germline V gene data show CDR1 as SQVTM and CDR2 as ANQGSEA. V lost 8 bases and J lost 7, with 12 bases in between.

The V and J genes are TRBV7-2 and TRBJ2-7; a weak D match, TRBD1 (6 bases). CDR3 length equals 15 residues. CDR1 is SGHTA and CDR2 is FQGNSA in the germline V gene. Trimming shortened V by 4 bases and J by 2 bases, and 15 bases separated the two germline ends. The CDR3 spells CASSSNRDMTYEQYF. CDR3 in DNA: TGTGCCAGCAGCTCAAACCGGGACATGACCTACGAGCAGTACTTC.

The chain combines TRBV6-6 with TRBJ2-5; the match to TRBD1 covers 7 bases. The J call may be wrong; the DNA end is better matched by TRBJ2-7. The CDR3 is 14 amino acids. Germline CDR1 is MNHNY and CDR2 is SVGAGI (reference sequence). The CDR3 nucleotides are TGTGCCAGCAGTCCGACAGGGAATCACTACGAGCAGTACTTC. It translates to CASSPTGNHYEQYF.

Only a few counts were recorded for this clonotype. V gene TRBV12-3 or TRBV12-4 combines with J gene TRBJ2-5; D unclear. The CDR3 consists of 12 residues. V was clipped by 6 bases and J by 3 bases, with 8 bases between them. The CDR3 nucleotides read TGTGCCAGCAGGGGGATAGAAGAGACCCAGTACTTC. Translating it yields CASRGIEETQYF.

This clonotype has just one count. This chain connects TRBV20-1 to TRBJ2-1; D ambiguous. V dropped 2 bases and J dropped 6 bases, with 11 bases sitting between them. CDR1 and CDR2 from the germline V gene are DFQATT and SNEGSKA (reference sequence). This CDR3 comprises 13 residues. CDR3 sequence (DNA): TGCAGTGCTAGATCGGGCCTCCTCAATGAGCAGTTCTTC. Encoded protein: CSARSGLLNEQFF.

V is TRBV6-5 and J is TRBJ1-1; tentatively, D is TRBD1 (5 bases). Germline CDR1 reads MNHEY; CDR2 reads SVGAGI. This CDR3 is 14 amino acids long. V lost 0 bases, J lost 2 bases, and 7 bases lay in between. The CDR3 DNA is TGTGCCAGCAGTTACTCGGGGGAAAACACTGAAGCTTTCTTT. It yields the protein CASSYSGENTEAFF.

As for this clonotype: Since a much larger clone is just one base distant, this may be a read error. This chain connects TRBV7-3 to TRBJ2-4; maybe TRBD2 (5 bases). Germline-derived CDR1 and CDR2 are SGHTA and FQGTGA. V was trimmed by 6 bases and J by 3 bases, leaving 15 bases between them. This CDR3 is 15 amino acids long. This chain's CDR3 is CASRHGVVGKNIQYF. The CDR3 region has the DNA TGTGCCAGCAGGCACGGGGTTGTCGGCAAAAACATTCAGTACTTC.

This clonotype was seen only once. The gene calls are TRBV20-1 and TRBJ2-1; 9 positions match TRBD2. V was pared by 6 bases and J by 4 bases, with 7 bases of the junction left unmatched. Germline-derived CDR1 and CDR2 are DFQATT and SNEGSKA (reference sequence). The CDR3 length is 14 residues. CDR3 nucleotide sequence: TGCAGTGCCCAACTAGCGGGCCCTTACAATGAGCAGTTCTTC. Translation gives CSAQLAGPYNEQFF.

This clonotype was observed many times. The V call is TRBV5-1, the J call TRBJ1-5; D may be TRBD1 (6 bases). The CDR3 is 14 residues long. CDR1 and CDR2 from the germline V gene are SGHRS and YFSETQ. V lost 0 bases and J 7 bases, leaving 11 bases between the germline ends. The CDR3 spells CASSLEGGIQPQHF. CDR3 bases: TGCGCCAGCAGCTTGGAGGGGGGTATCCAGCCCCAGCATTTT.

As DNA, the CDR3 is TGTGCCAGCAGTTTTAACAGGGGAGCCATCCCTGGGGCCAACGTCCTGACTTTC. It specifies CASSFNRGAIPGANVLTF. The rearrangement uses TRBV12-3 or TRBV12-4 and TRBJ2-6; 7 nucleotides agree with TRBD1. With 3 bases clipped from V and 2 bases from J, the junction kept 10 bases outside the gene matches. The CDR3 is made up of 18 amino acids.

In nucleotides, the CDR3 is TGTGCCACCAGAAAGTCCGGAATAAGCACAGATACGCAGTATTTT. Amino acid sequence: CATRKSGISTDTQYF. This chain links TRBV6-2 or TRBV6-3 with TRBJ2-3; D is ambiguous. This CDR3 comprises 15 residues. Germline V gives CDR1 MNHEY, CDR2 SVGEGT. The V end lost 10 bases, the J end lost 0 bases, and 17 bases lay between the germline ends.

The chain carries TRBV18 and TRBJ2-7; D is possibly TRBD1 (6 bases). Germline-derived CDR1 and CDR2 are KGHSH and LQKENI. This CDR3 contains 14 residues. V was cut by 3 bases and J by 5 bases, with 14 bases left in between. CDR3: CASSPSRGRNEQYF. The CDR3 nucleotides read TGTGCCAGCTCACCGTCCAGGGGAAGGAACGAGCAGTACTTC.

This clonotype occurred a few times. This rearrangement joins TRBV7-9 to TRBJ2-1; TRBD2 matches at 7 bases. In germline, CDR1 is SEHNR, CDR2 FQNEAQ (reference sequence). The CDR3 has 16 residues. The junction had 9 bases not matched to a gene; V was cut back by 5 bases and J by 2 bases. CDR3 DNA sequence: TGTGCCAGCAGCCGACTGGCGGGAGTTGCCTACAATGAGCAGTTCTTC. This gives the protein CASSRLAGVAYNEQFF.

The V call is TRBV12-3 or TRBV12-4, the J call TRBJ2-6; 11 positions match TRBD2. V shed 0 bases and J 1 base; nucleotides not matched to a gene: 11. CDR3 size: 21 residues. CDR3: CASSLAPSGRPRASGANVLTF. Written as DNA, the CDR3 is TGTGCCAGCAGTTTAGCGCCTAGCGGGAGGCCTCGAGCTTCTGGGGCCAACGTCCTGACTTTC.

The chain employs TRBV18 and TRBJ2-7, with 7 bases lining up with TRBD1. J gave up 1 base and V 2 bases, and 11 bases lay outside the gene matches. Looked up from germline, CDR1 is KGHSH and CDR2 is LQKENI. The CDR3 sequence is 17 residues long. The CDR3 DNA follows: TGTGCCAGCTCACCAACCAGACAGGGTTTGGGATCCTACGAGCAGTACTTC. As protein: CASSPTRQGLGSYEQYF.

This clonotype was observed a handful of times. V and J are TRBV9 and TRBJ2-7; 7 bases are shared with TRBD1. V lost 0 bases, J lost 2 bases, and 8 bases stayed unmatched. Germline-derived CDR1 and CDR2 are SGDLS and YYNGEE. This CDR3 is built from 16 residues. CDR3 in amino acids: CASSVDQGVGPYEQYF. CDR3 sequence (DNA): TGTGCCAGCAGCGTAGATCAGGGGGTAGGCCCCTACGAGCAGTACTTC.

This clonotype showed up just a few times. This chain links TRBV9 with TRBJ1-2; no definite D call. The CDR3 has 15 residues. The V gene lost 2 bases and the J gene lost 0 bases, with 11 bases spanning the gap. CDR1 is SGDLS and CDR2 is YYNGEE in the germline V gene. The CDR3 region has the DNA TGTGCCAGCAGCGTTGAAGAAACTACTAACTATGGCTACACCTTC. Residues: CASSVEETTNYGYTF.

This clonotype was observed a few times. The CDR3 DNA reads as TGCAGCGGTCGACAGACCCTCCAAGAGACCCAGTACTTC. Its translation: CSGRQTLQETQYF. This rearrangement joins TRBV29-1 to TRBJ2-5, with D possibly TRBD1 on 5 matching bases. The germline gives CDR1 SQVTM, CDR2 ANQGSEA. The CDR3 runs to 13 residues. Trimming took off 7 bases at V and 1 base at J, with 13 bases between the two ends.

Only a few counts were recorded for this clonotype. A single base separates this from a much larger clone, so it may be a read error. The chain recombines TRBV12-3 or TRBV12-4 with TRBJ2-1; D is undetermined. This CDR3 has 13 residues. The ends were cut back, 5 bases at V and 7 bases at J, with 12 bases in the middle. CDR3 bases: TGTGCCAGCAGTGCGGCACTATCGAATGAGCAGTTCTTC. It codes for CASSAALSNEQFF.